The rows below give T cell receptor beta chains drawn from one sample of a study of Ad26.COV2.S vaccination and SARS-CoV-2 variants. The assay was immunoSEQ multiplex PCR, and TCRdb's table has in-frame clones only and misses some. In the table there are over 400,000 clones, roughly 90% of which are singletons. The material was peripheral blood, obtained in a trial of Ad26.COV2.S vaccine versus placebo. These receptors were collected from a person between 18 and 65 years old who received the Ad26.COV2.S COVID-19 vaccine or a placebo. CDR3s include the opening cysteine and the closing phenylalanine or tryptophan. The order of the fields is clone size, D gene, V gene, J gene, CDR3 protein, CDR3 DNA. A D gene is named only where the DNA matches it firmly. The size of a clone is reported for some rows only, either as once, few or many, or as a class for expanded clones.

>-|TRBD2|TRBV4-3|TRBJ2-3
CASSHSLAGGKTVTDTQYF
TGCGCCAGCAGCCATAGTCTAGCGGGGGGAAAGACGGTCACAGATACGCAGTATTTT
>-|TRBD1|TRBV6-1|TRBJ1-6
CASSWDSRSPLHF
TGTGCCAGCAGTTGGGACAGTCGATCACCCCTCCACTTT
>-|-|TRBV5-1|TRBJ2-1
CASRSDSYNEQFF
TGCGCCAGCAGGAGCGACAGCTACAATGAGCAGTTCTTC
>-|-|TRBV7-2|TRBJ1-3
CASSLDGTGLRGNTIYF
TGTGCCAGCAGCTTAGATGGGACTGGATTGCGGGGAAACACCATATATTTT
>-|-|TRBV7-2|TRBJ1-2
CASSSYINNYGYTF
TGTGCCAGCAGCTCCTACATAAATAACTATGGCTACACCTTC
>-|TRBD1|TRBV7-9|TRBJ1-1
CASSLDRGSDTEAFF
TGTGCCAGCAGCTTGGACAGGGGGAGCGACACTGAAGCTTTCTTT
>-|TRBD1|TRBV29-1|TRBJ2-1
CSVETPGGFNEQFF
TGCAGCGTTGAAACCCCAGGGGGTTTTAATGAGCAGTTCTTC
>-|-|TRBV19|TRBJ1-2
CASGTQGGYGYTF
TGTGCCAGTGGTACACAAGGGGGCTATGGCTACACCTTC
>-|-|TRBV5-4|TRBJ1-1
CASSLVASVNTEAFF
TGTGCCAGCAGCTTGGTAGCCAGCGTAAACACTGAAGCTTTCTTT
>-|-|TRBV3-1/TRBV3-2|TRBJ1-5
CASSSAHSNQPQHF
TGTGCCAGCAGCTCAGCACATAGCAATCAGCCCCAGCATTTT
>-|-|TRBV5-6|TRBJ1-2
CASSLGRGGYTF
TGTGCCAGCAGCTTGGGCAGGGGAGGCTACACCTTC
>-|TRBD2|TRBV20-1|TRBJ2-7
CSARSTREAF
TGCAGTGCTAGATCTACGCGGGAGGCCTTC
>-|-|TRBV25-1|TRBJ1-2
CASSEFGGNYGYTF
TGTGCCAGCAGTGAATTCGGCGGAAACTATGGCTACACCTTC
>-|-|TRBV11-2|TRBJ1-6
CASSLGAGRHF
TGTGCCAGCAGCTTAGGCGCAGGGCGCCACTTT
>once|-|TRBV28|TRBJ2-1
CASTPGPGEQFF
TGTGCCAGCACCCCGGGGCCAGGGGAGCAGTTCTTC
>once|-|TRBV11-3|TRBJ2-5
CASSLGRRTQETQYF
TGTGCCAGCAGCTTAGGCAGACGGACTCAAGAGACCCAGTACTTC
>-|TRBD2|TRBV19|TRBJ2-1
CASSLNSGVGNEQFF
TGTGCCAGTAGCCTCAATAGCGGGGTTGGCAATGAGCAGTTCTTC